This T cell receptor beta chain was profiled in a study of blood T cell repertoires in COVID-19. In the study overall: COVID-19 samples, acute and convalescent, were from the United States, Italy and Spain.

Authors' analysis steps: Amplified reference gene primers provided the basis for estimating nucleated cell counts. Clones were read by immunoSEQ multiplex PCR, and TCRdb kept only the in-frame ones, dropping some. V, J and clone size were drawn from that table, and D and trimming were deduced from the DNA. The data hold about 320,000 clones, with 85% observed a single time. Participants came from about 24 US areas, aged about 18 to 89 years. CDR3 length: 15 amino acids. V was trimmed by 3 bases and J by 2 bases, leaving 11 bases between them. Germline lookup yields CDR1 SGHTA and CDR2 FQGNSA. The sequenced sample consisted of PBMCs or T cells enriched from blood (not recorded which). The chain employs TRBV7-2 and TRBJ1-5; TRBD1 is a possible D gene (6 bases). The origin of this receptor is a woman aged 25 to 39 who had been exposed to COVID-19. CDR3 region: CASSFQGGRNQPQHF. In DNA form, the CDR3 reads TGTGCCAGCAGCTTTCAAGGGGGACGCAATCAGCCCCAGCATTTT.